The 2 T cell receptor beta chains below all came from one sample that was sequenced in a study of blood T cell repertoires in COVID-19. Assay: immunoSEQ multiplex PCR; the TCRdb copy retains only in-frame clones and omits some. The repertoire holds 150,000 to 200,000 clones, with about 80% as singletons. The sample consisted of PBMCs or T cells enriched from blood (not recorded which). The receptors shown here come from a woman aged 60-75 years with acute COVID-19.

Written as DNA, the CDR3 is TGTGCCAGCAGCCGGCCCGACAGGGGGGCCTCCTACGAGCAGTACGTC. Its protein product is CASSRPDRGASYEQYV. The rearrangement links TRBV3-1 (or the pseudogene TRBV3-2) to TRBJ2-7; 9 bases match TRBD1. The trim removed 4 bases at V and 0 bases at J, leaving 7 bases unmatched. Per the germline V gene, CDR1 is LGHDT and CDR2 is YNNKEL (reference sequence). This CDR3 contains 16 residues.

J is TRBJ2-2 and V is TRBV5-1; 7 bases match TRBD2. V lost 0 bases and J lost 4; bases outside the gene matches: 6. Germline V gene sequence: CDR1 SGHRS, CDR2 YFSETQ. CDR3 length: 16 amino acids. In DNA, the CDR3 is TGCGCCAGCAGCTTGGAAGGGACTACCGTCACCGGGGAGCTGTTTTTT. Protein sequence: CASSLEGTTVTGELFF.